The following is a T cell receptor beta chain sequence with its context. Its target is not known. The data derive from a study of cytomegalovirus exposure and HLA in healthy donors. Germline V CDR1 and CDR2: SGHAT, FQNNGV. The CDR3 runs 14 residues. Trimming took off 5 bases at V and 6 bases at J, with 17 bases between the two ends. PCR used 60 Vbeta primers and 13 Jbeta primers. Profiling relied on immunoSEQ multiplex PCR, and the TCRdb table lists in-frame clones only, not all of them. Of about 150,000 clones in the sample, around 80% were seen once. Study outcomes and limitations: Common viral pathogens were later found to be apparently linked to several of the most significant clusters. Highest at DRB1 and lowest at HLA-C, TCR association rates differed among HLA loci in a later analysis.

This chain connects TRBV11-2 to TRBJ2-7, with a tentative D call TRBD1 (6 bases). The sequence was collected from a woman aged 18-29 years in good health and CMV-seronegative. The sequenced sample consisted of PBMCs. CDR3 in DNA: TGTGCCAGCAGCCTCTCAGGGGCCCGATCCGAGCAGTACTTC. Its protein product is CASSLSGARSEQYF.